This T cell receptor beta chain was captured in a study of patients and donors after allogeneic stem cell transplantation. TCRdb processed the RT-PCR reads anew with MiXCR; each CDR3 protein has one entry. The sample records about a million distinct CDR3 sequences, about a sixth being singletons. The V and J ends lost 1 base and 7 bases respectively, with 14 bases between them. The CDR3 is made up of 15 amino acids. Germline CDR1 and CDR2: SGHDT and YYEEEE. This clonotype was seen only a few times. This clonotype was obtained from a human donor who was either an allogeneic HSCT recipient or a stem cell or donor lymphocyte infusion donor (not recorded which). It is not recorded whose cells these are; they may come from a transplant donor. The V call is TRBV5-6, the J call TRBJ1-4; the D is unclear. The sequenced material came from blood, either unsorted or a sorted T cell fraction (not recorded which). CDR3 region: CASSLIASKGEKLFF. CDR3 bases: TGTGCCAGCAGCTTGATTGCCAGCAAGGGTGAAAAACTGTTTTTT.